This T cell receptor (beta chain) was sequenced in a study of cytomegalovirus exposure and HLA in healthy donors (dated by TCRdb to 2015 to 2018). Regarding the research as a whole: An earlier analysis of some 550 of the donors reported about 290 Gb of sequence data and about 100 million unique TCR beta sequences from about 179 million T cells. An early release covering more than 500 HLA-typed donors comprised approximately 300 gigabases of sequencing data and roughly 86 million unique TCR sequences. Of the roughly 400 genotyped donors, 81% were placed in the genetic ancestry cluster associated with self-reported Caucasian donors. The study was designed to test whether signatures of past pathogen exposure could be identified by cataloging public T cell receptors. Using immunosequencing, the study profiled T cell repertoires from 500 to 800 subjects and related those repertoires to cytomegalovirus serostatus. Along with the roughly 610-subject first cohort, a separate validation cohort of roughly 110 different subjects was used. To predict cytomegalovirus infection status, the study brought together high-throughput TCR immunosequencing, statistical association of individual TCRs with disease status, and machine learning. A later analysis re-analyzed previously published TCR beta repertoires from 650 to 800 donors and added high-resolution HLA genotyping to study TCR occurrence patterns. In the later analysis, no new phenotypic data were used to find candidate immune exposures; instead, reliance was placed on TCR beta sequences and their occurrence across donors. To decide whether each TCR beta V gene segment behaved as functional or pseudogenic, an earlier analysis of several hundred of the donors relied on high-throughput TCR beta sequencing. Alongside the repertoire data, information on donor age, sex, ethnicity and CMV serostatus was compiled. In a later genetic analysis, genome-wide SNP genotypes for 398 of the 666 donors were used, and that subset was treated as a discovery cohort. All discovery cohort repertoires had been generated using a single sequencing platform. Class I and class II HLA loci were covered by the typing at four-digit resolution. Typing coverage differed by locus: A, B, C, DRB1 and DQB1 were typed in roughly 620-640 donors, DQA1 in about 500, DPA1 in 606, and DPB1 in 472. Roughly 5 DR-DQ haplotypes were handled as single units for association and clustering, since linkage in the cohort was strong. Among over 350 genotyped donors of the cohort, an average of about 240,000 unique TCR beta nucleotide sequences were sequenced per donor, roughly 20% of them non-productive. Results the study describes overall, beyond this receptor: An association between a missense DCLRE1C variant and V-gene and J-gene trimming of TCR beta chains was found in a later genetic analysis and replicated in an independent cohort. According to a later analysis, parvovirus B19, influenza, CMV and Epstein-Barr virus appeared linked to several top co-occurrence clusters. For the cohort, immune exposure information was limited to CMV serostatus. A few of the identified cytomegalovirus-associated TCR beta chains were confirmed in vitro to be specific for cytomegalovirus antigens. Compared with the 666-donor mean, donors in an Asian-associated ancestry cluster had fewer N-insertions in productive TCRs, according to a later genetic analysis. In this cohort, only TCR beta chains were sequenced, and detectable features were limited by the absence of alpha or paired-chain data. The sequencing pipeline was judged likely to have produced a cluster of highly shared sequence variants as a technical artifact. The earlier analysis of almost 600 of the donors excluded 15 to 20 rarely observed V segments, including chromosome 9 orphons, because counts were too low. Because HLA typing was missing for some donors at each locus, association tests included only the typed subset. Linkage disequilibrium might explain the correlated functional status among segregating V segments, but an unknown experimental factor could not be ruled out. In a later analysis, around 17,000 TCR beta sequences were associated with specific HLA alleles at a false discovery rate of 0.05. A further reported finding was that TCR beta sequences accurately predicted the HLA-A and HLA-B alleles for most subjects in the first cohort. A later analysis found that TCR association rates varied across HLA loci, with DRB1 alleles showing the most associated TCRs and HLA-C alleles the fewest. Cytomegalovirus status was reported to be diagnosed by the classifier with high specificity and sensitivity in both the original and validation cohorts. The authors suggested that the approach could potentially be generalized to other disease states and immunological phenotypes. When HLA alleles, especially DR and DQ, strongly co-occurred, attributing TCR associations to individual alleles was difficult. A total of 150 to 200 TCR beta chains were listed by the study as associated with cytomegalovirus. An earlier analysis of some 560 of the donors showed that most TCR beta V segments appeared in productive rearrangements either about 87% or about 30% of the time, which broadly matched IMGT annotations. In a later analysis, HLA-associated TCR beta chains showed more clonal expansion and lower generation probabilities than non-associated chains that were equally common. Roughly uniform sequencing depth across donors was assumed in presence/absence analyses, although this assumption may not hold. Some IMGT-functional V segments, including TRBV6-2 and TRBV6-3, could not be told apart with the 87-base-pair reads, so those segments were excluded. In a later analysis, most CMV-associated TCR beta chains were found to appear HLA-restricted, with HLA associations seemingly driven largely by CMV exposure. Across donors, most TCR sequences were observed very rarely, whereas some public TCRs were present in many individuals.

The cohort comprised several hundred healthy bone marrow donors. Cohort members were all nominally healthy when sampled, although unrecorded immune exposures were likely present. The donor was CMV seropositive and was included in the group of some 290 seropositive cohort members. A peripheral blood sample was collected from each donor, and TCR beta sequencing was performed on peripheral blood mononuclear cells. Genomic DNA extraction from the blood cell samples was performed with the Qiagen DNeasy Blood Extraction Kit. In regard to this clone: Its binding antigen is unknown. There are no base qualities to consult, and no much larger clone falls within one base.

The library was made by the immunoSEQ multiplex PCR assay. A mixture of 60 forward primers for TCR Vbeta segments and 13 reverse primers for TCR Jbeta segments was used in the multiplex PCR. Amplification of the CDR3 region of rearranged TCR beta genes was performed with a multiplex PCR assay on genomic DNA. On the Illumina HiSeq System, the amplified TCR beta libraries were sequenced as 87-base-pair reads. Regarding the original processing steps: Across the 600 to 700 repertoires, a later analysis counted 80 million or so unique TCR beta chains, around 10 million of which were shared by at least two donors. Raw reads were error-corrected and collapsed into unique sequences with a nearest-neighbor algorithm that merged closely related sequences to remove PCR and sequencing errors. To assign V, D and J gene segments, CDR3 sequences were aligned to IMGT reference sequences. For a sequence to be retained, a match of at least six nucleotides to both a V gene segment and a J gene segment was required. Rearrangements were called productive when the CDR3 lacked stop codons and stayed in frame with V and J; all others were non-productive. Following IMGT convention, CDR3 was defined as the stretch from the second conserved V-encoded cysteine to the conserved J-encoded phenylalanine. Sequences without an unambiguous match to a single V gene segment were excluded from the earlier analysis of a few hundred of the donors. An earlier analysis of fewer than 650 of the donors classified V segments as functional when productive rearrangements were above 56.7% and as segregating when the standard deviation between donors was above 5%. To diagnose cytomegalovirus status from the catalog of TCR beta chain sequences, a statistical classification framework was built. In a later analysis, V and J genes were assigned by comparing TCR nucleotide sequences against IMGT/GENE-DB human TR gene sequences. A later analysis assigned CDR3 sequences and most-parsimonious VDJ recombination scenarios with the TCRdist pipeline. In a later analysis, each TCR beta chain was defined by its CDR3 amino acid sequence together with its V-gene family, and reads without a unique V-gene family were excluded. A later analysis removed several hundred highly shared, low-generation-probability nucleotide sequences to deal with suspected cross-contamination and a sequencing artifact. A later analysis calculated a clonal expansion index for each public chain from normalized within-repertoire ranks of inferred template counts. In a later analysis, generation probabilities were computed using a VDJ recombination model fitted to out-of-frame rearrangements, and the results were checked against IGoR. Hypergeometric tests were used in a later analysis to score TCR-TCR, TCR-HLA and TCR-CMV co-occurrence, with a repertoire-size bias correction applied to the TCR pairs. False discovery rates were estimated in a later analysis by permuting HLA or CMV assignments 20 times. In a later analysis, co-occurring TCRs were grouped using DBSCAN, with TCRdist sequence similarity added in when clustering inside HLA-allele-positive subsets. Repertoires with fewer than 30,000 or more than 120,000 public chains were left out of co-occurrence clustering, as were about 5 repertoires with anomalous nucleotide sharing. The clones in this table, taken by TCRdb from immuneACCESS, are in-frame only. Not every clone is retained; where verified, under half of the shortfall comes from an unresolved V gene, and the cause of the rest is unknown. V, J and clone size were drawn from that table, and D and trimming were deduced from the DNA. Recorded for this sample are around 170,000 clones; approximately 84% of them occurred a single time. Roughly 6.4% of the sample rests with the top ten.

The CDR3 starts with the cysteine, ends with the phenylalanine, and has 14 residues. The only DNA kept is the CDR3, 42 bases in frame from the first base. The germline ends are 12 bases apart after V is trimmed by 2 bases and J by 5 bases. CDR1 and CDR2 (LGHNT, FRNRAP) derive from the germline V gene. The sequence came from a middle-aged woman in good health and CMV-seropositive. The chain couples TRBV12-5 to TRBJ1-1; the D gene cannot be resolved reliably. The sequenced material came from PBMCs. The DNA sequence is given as TGTGCTAGTGGTTTGTCTACCGGTTGGACTGAAGCTTTCTTT. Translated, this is CASGLSTGWTEAFF.